This T cell receptor beta chain was captured in a study of T cells of healthy individuals. The germline gives CDR1 KGHSH, CDR2 LQKENI. V trimming: 3 bases; J trimming: 5 bases; junction bases outside the gene matches: 1. This CDR3 spans 13 amino acids. TCRdb re-called the 5' RACE reads through MiXCR, storing one row per CDR3 protein. Among roughly 87,000 distinct CDR3 sequences listed, 17% were seen once. This clonotype turned up a few times. The chain employs TRBV18 and TRBJ2-7; 10 nucleotides agree with TRBD1. The TCR sequence derives from a human donor in good health. The CDR3 DNA reads TGTGCCAGCTCACCCGGGACAGGGGACGAGCAGTACTTC. Translating it yields CASSPGTGDEQYF.